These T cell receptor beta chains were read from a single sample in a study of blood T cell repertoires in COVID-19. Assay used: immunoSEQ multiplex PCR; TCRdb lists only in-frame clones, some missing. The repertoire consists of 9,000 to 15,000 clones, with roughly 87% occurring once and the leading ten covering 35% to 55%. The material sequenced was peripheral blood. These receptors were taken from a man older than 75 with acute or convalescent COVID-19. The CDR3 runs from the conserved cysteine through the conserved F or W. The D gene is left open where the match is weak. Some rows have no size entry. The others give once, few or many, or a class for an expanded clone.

CASSLSLGATDTQYF | TGTGCCAGCAGCTTAAGTTTGGGGGCTACAGATACGCAGTATTTT | NA | TRBJ2-3 | NA | TRBV7-3
CASKTGGSYEQYF | TGTGCCAGCAAGACAGGGGGTTCCTACGAGCAGTACTTC | NA | TRBJ2-7 | TRBD1 | TRBV3-1/TRBV3-2
CASSKGQTSGGADTQYF | TGTGCCAGCAGCAAAGGACAGACTAGCGGGGGGGCAGATACGCAGTATTTT | NA | TRBJ2-3 | NA | TRBV21-1
CASSPLPGATNEKLFF | TGTGCCAGCAGCCCCCTTCCGGGAGCAACTAATGAAAAACTGTTTTTT | few | TRBJ1-4 | NA | TRBV14
CASSKRNQPQHF | TGTGCCAGCAGCAAGAGAAATCAGCCCCAGCATTTT | NA | TRBJ1-5 | NA | TRBV13
CASSESTGSGEKLFF | TGTGCCAGCAGTGAATCGACAGGGTCTGGAGAAAAACTGTTTTTT | once | TRBJ1-4 | TRBD1 | TRBV6-1
CASRPGAGLSTEAFF | TGTGCCAGCAGACCCGGAGCAGGGCTGAGCACTGAAGCTTTCTTT | NA | TRBJ1-1 | NA | TRBV6-5
CASSSRRQGGYGYTF | TGTGCCAGCAGTTCGAGACGACAGGGAGGCTATGGCTACACCTTC | few | TRBJ1-2 | TRBD1 | TRBV28
CASSLTGDRGHKNYGYTF | TGCGCCAGCAGCCTCACCGGGGACAGGGGGCATAAAAACTATGGCTACACCTTC | NA | TRBJ1-2 | TRBD1 | TRBV4-3
CASDSVVGNQPQHF | TGTGCCAGTGATAGTGTTGTAGGCAATCAGCCCCAGCATTTT | NA | TRBJ1-5 | NA | TRBV19
CSASGRRIEKLFF | TGCAGTGCTAGTGGGAGGCGCATTGAAAAACTGTTTTTT | few | TRBJ1-4 | NA | TRBV20-1
CASSLRQGVRGYTF | TGTGCCAGCAGTTTGAGGCAGGGGGTAAGAGGCTACACCTTC | NA | TRBJ1-2 | TRBD1 | TRBV28
CASSPGLAVNNEQFF | TGTGCCAGCAGCCCGGGACTAGCGGTAAACAATGAGCAGTTCTTC | few | TRBJ2-1 | TRBD2 | TRBV9
CASRPGQVHGYTF | TGTGCCAGCAGACCGGGACAGGTCCATGGCTACACCTTC | NA | TRBJ1-2 | TRBD1 | TRBV28
CASSPGGDSPLHF | TGTGCCAGCTCACCAGGGGGCGATTCACCCCTCCACTTT | few | TRBJ1-6 | NA | TRBV18
CATSDSVRGDTGELFF | TGTGCCACCAGTGACTCGGTGCGGGGGGACACCGGGGAGCTGTTTTTT | NA | TRBJ2-2 | TRBD2 | TRBV24-1
CASSRAHTGNDQPQHF | TGTGCCAGCTCCCGGGCCCATACAGGGAACGATCAGCCCCAGCATTTT | once | TRBJ1-5 | NA | TRBV18
CASSPGYRGTDTQYF | TGTGCCAGCAGCCCCGGTTACAGGGGCACAGATACGCAGTATTTT | once | TRBJ2-3 | NA | TRBV5-6
CASSQDFGTGTGNTIYF | TGTGCCAGCAGCCAAGATTTTGGGACAGGGACTGGAAACACCATATATTTT | NA | TRBJ1-3 | TRBD1 | TRBV4-2
CASSLSHEDEQFF | TGCGCCAGCAGCTTGAGTCACGAGGATGAGCAGTTCTTC | NA | TRBJ2-1 | NA | TRBV5-1
CASSLQGWDTEAFF | TGTGCCAGCAGCTTACAGGGGTGGGACACTGAAGCTTTCTTT | once | TRBJ1-1 | NA | TRBV7-8
CASSTRTGTSSGNTIYF | TGTGCCAGTAGTACCCGGACAGGGACAAGCTCTGGAAACACCATATATTTT | once | TRBJ1-3 | TRBD1 | TRBV19
CAWSEDSNNEQFF | TGTGCCTGGAGTGAGGACAGCAACAATGAGCAGTTCTTC | NA | TRBJ2-1 | NA | TRBV30
CATSRGGGEETQYF | TGTGCCACCAGCAGAGGCGGGGGTGAAGAGACCCAGTACTTC | NA | TRBJ2-5 | TRBD2 | TRBV15
CASERESGANVLTF | TGTGCCAGTGAACGGGAATCTGGGGCCAACGTCCTGACTTTC | NA | TRBJ2-6 | NA | TRBV6-5
CASSQQGYEQFF | TGCGCCAGCAGCCAACAGGGGTACGAACAGTTCTTC | NA | TRBJ2-1 | NA | TRBV4-3
CASSSGLVQNTEAFF | TGTGCCAGCAGCTCCGGTCTGGTGCAGAACACTGAAGCTTTCTTT | few | TRBJ1-1 | NA | TRBV11-2
CASSLGGLSSYEQYF | TGTGCCAGCAGCTTGGGGGGCCTGAGCTCCTACGAGCAGTACTTC | NA | TRBJ2-7 | NA | TRBV5-4
CASRERGGGNTGELFF | TGTGCCAGCAGAGAGCGGGGGGGCGGTAACACCGGGGAGCTGTTTTTT | NA | TRBJ2-2 | TRBD2 | TRBV7-2
CASSLGSGPDGYTF | TGTGCCAGCAGCTTAGGGTCAGGTCCGGATGGCTACACCTTC | NA | TRBJ1-2 | NA | TRBV7-9
CASSPGQGNNEKLFF | TGTGCCAGCAGCCCGGGACAGGGCAATAATGAAAAACTGTTTTTT | NA | TRBJ1-4 | TRBD1 | TRBV4-2
CASSLSSTDTQYF | TGTGCCAGCAGCCTCAGTAGCACAGATACGCAGTATTTT | NA | TRBJ2-3 | NA | TRBV4-2
CARSFRIGRALSYEQYF | TGTGCCAGAAGCTTTAGGATCGGCAGGGCCCTATCCTACGAGCAGTACTTC | NA | TRBJ2-7 | NA | TRBV5-3
CASSLGSSYEQYF | TGTGCCAGCAGCTTGGGCAGCTCCTACGAGCAGTACTTC | NA | TRBJ2-7 | NA | TRBV5-4
CSSGAASYLGKRRLSNQPQHF | TGTAGCAGCGGGGCTGCCTCTTATCTGGGGAAAAGGAGGCTGAGCAATCAGCCCCAGCATTTT | NA | TRBJ1-5 | NA | TRBV21-1
CASSYALDREREQYF | TGTGCCAGCAGTTACGCTTTGGACAGGGAACGCGAGCAGTACTTC | NA | TRBJ2-7 | TRBD1 | TRBV6-2/TRBV6-3
CASSIGRSGNTIYF | TGTGCCAGTAGTATTGGCAGGTCTGGAAACACCATATATTTT | NA | TRBJ1-3 | NA | TRBV19
CASSIDRQGSEKLFF | TGTGCCAGTAGTATAGATCGGCAGGGGAGTGAAAAACTGTTTTTT | NA | TRBJ1-4 | NA | TRBV19
CASSQDNTGDTEAFF | TGCGCCAGCAGCCAAGATAATACGGGGGACACTGAAGCTTTCTTT | NA | TRBJ1-1 | NA | TRBV4-3
CASSQDRTLADTQYF | TGCGCCAGCAGCCAAGATCGAACCCTAGCAGATACGCAGTATTTT | NA | TRBJ2-3 | NA | TRBV4-3
CASSHMGYREGGETQYF | TGTGCCAGCAGCCATATGGGTTACAGGGAGGGAGGGGAGACCCAGTACTTC | NA | TRBJ2-5 | NA | TRBV3-1/TRBV3-2
CASSPGTGVSGNTIYF | TGTGCCAGCAGTCCCGGGACAGGAGTCTCTGGAAACACCATATATTTT | NA | TRBJ1-3 | TRBD1 | TRBV7-6
CASSPGAGRPYGYTF | TGTGCCAGCAGTCCAGGGGCCGGTAGACCCTATGGCTACACCTTC | NA | TRBJ1-2 | NA | TRBV27
CASSQVLTNEKLFF | TGTGCCAGCAGCCAAGTCCTGACTAATGAAAAACTGTTTTTT | few | TRBJ1-4 | NA | TRBV4-2
CASSAGQGAIKQYF | TGTGCCAGCAGCGCAGGACAGGGGGCTATAAAGCAGTACTTC | NA | TRBJ2-7 | TRBD1 | TRBV7-9
CASSRAGTGNTGELFF | TGTGCCAGCAGTAGAGCCGGGACAGGGAACACCGGGGAGCTGTTTTTT | NA | TRBJ2-2 | TRBD1 | TRBV25-1
CASSLAVLAGGYEQYF | TGTGCCAGCAGCTTGGCGGTCCTAGCGGGGGGTTACGAGCAGTACTTC | NA | TRBJ2-7 | TRBD2 | TRBV5-5
CASSQGTSGGKAGELFF | TGTGCCAGCAGCCAGGGGACTAGCGGGGGCAAGGCCGGGGAGCTGTTTTTT | NA | TRBJ2-2 | TRBD2 | TRBV4-2
CASSTIRQGSGNTIYF | TGTGCCAGCAGTACGATTAGACAGGGCTCTGGAAACACCATATATTTT | NA | TRBJ1-3 | TRBD1 | TRBV28
CASNAGWSNQPQHF | TGTGCCAGCAACGCGGGCTGGAGCAATCAGCCCCAGCATTTT | many | TRBJ1-5 | NA | TRBV2
CASSDTGSLYNEQFF | TGTGCCAGCAGCGATACAGGGAGTCTTTACAATGAGCAGTTCTTC | NA | TRBJ2-1 | NA | TRBV7-2
CASSLFGGADEKLFF | TGTGCCAGCAGTCTATTCGGGGGGGCTGATGAAAAACTGTTTTTT | NA | TRBJ1-4 | NA | TRBV5-8
CASRSILAGSYNEQFF | TGCGCCAGCAGGTCTATCTTAGCGGGGTCCTACAATGAGCAGTTCTTC | once | TRBJ2-1 | TRBD2 | TRBV5-1
CASGGSQGSAKNIQYF | TGTGCCAGCGGGGGAAGCCAGGGGTCGGCCAAAAACATTCAGTACTTC | NA | TRBJ2-4 | NA | TRBV2
CASSEAINQNTQYF | TGTGCCAGCAGCGAAGCTATTAACCAAAATACGCAGTATTTT | few | TRBJ2-3 | NA | TRBV11-2
CAISENSGETLEQYF | TGTGCCATCAGTGAAAATAGCGGGGAGACGCTCGAGCAGTACTTC | NA | TRBJ2-7 | TRBD2 | TRBV10-3
CASSRSSNEQFF | TGTGCCAGCTCAAGGAGCAGCAATGAGCAGTTCTTC | NA | TRBJ2-1 | NA | TRBV18
CASSQVAGVKSEQYF | TGCGCCAGCAGCCAAGTGGCAGGGGTTAAAAGCGAGCAGTACTTC | few | TRBJ2-7 | NA | TRBV4-1
CASSVMGQGGHYGYTF | TGTGCCAGCAGTGTAATGGGACAGGGAGGGCACTATGGCTACACCTTC | once | TRBJ1-2 | TRBD1 | TRBV28
CASSIDSTTAYEQYF | TGTGCCAGTAGTATAGACTCAACGACAGCTTACGAGCAGTACTTC | NA | TRBJ2-7 | NA | TRBV19